The 27 T cell receptor beta chains below all came from one sample that was sequenced in a study of a mutant IDH1 vaccine in newly diagnosed glioma (dated by TCRdb to the early 2020s). The library relied on the immunoSEQ multiplex PCR assay. In TCRdb, the immuneACCESS table is reduced to in-frame sequences with V and J assigned. These tables do not hold every clone; where another copy was compared, an unresolved V gene accounts for under half, and the others remain unexplained. The sample data list approximately 67,000 clones, and approximately 84% of these were observed just once. Of the sample, approximately 12% is held by the ten largest clones. Their antigens are not known. The time point label here, explained by the study, means: week 23, last vaccination. Each vaccine dose was 300 ug of a 20-mer mutant IDH1 peptide in Montanide, given subcutaneously with topical imiquimod. Sequencing was performed on PBMCs, taken from a glioma patient whose treatment included an IDH1 peptide vaccine. The source is a man aged 18 to 29 with glioma.

The sample holds one count of this clone. The V call is TRBV6-1, the J call TRBJ1-1; D call uncertain. This CDR3 comprises 13 residues. Germline V gives CDR1 MNHNS, CDR2 SASEGT. The V end was cut by 0 bases, the J end by 8 bases, with 10 bases between. The CDR3 DNA reads TGTGCCAGCAGTGAAGCACCGGGATTAGAAGCTTTCTTT. Its protein is CASSEAPGLEAFF.

The V gene is TRBV13, the J gene TRBJ1-3; perhaps TRBD1 as D (5 bases). This CDR3 contains 14 residues. With 6 bases removed from V and 3 bases from J, the gap between germline ends came to 12 bases. The germline gives CDR1 PRHDT, CDR2 FYEKMQ (reference sequence). CDR3 coding DNA: TGTGCCAGCAGGTCCGGGGGAGGTGGAAACACCATATATTTT. As protein: CASRSGGGGNTIYF. The full variable domain, in which reference TRBV13 and TRBJ1-3 provide the parts outside the CDR3, is AAGVIQSPRHLIKEKRETATLKCYPIPRHDTVYWYQQGPGQDPQFLISFYEKMQSDKGSIPDRFSAQQFSDYHSELNMSSLELGDSALYFCASRSGGGGNTIYFGEGSWLTVV.

The V and J genes are TRBV5-4 and TRBJ1-2; TRBD1 matches 10 bases. V dropped 4 bases and J dropped 4; count of bases not matched to a gene: 7. Per germline, CDR1 SGHNT and CDR2 YYREEE (reference sequence). CDR3 size: 15 residues. The CDR3 is CASSLRDRGLYGYTF. CDR3 in DNA: TGTGCCAGCAGCCTCCGGGACAGGGGCCTCTATGGCTACACCTTC.

The rearrangement joins TRBV5-6 to TRBJ2-7, with 10 bases aligning to TRBD1. The CDR3 has 13 amino acids. V lost 3 bases and J lost 9; bases outside the gene matches: 6. Per the germline V gene, CDR1 is SGHDT and CDR2 is YYEEEE. CDR3 sequence: CASSSRDRGGQYF. The CDR3 DNA reads TGTGCCAGCAGCTCCCGGGACAGGGGAGGGCAGTACTTC.

The rearrangement uses TRBV5-4 and TRBJ2-3; maybe TRBD2 (5 bases). V lost 0 bases, J lost 1 base, and 12 bases lay in between. From germline, CDR1 is SGHNT and CDR2 YYREEE (reference sequence). The CDR3 is 16 residues long. In DNA, the CDR3 is TGTGCCAGCAGCTTGGCCGGGGTTAGGGGCACAGATACGCAGTATTTT. This gives the protein CASSLAGVRGTDTQYF.

The rearrangement joins TRBV6-5 to TRBJ1-5; D is possibly TRBD1 (5 bases). The CDR3 covers 14 residues. Per the germline V gene, CDR1 is MNHEY and CDR2 is SVGAGI. Trimming shortened V by 6 bases and J by 2 bases, and 11 bases separated the two germline ends. The CDR3 bases are TGTGCCAGCAGGAACCGGGACCGCAATCAGCCCCAGCATTTT. Translation gives CASRNRDRNQPQHF.

DNA for the CDR3: TGCGCCAGCAGTCTTAGGACCGAGACTAGCACAGATACGCAGTATTTT. As protein: CASSLRTETSTDTQYF. This chain links TRBV4-1 with TRBJ2-3; D remains unclear. Trimming cost V 6 bases and J 0 bases, with 16 bases left between them. The CDR3 runs to 16 residues. Germline CDR1 and CDR2: MGHRA and YSYEKL.

The chain joins TRBV9 to TRBJ1-2, with D perhaps matching TRBD1 (5 bases). V was shortened by 2 bases and J by 2 bases, with 22 bases between the two germline ends. This CDR3 spans 18 amino acids. The germline gives CDR1 SGDLS, CDR2 YYNGEE. CDR3 bases: TGTGCCAGCAGCGTGGGGGACGGTACTGGGACGGCGAACTATGGCTACACCTTC. Its protein is CASSVGDGTGTANYGYTF.

This clone was detected only once. The CDR3 coding sequence is TGTGCCAGCAGCGTGACAGGGGGCAATGAGCAGTTCTTC. Translating it yields CASSVTGGNEQFF. This rearrangement joins TRBV9 to TRBJ2-1; 9 bases map to TRBD1. The CDR3 consists of 13 residues. V lost 2 bases and J lost 6; bases outside the gene matches: 0. CDR1 is SGDLS, CDR2 YYNGEE, per germline.

In nucleotides, the CDR3 is TGTGCCAGTAGTATTGGGGCCGGGACATCGGCATCCTACGAGCAGTACTTC. Translating it yields CASSIGAGTSASYEQYF. The chain uses TRBV19 and TRBJ2-7; a possible D gene is TRBD1 (6 bases). The germline CDR1 and CDR2 sequences are LNHDA and SQIVND (reference sequence). The CDR3 is 17 amino acids. V was pared by 3 bases and J by 1 base, with 19 bases between.

The chain links TRBV19 to TRBJ2-7, with TRBD2 matching 8 bases. The V and J ends lost 9 bases and 3 bases, in that order; junction bases with no gene match: 7. This CDR3 comprises 13 residues. Germline-derived CDR1 and CDR2 are LNHDA and SQIVND (reference sequence). The CDR3 bases are TGTGCCAGCTCCACGGGACTAGACTACGAGCAGTACTTC. This sequence encodes CASSTGLDYEQYF.

The chain couples TRBV7-9 to TRBJ1-1; D possibly corresponds to TRBD1 (6 bases). The CDR3 length is 16 residues. V was cut by 10 bases and J by 1 base, with 22 bases left in between. CDR1 SEHNR and CDR2 FQNEAQ come from the germline V gene (reference sequence). The CDR3 loop reads CATPLGGPAANTEAFF. CDR3 nucleotides: TGTGCCACCCCCCTAGGGGGTCCAGCTGCGAACACTGAAGCTTTCTTT.

In this sample, this clone turned up once. This chain links TRBV9 with TRBJ2-2; D unresolved. The length of the CDR3 is 16 residues. Germline CDR1 reads SGDLS; CDR2 reads YYNGEE. V lost 1 base to trimming and J lost 1 base, with 11 bases between them. CDR3 sequence: CASSVSALGNTGELFF. The CDR3 DNA reads TGTGCCAGCAGCGTATCGGCCTTGGGGAACACCGGGGAGCTGTTTTTT.

V gene TRBV7-2 combines with J gene TRBJ1-1; TRBD1 is a possible D gene (6 bases). The V gene's germline CDR1 is SGHTA and CDR2 FQGNSA. Trimming cost V 1 base and J 0 bases, with 12 bases left between them. The CDR3 sequence is 16 residues long. Written as DNA, the CDR3 is TGTGCCAGCAGCTTAGTGCAGGGGAAGATGAACACTGAAGCTTTCTTT. This encodes CASSLVQGKMNTEAFF.

V and J are TRBV28 and TRBJ1-1, with D unresolved. CDR1 is MDHEN and CDR2 is SYDVKM in the germline V gene. The CDR3 length is 12 residues. Trimming cost V 4 bases and J 0 bases, with 3 bases left between them. The CDR3 bases are TGTGCCAGCAGTTGGTTGAACACTGAAGCTTTCTTT. It encodes CASSWLNTEAFF.

The J gene is TRBJ2-3, the V gene TRBV7-2; D may be TRBD1 or TRBD2 (6 bases each). Germline-derived CDR1 and CDR2 are SGHTA and FQGNSA. Trimming left V 1 base short and J 4 bases short, with 15 bases between. The CDR3 is 16 amino acids. The CDR3 is CASSLERGLLSDTQYF. The CDR3 DNA follows: TGTGCCAGCAGCTTAGAACGGGGGCTATTATCAGATACGCAGTATTTT.

This clone was counted between two and nine times. J is TRBJ2-2 and V is TRBV9; TRBD1 aligns across 9 bases. J gave up 5 bases and V 3 bases, and 2 bases lay outside the gene matches. Germline assignment: CDR1 SGDLS and CDR2 YYNGEE. CDR3 length: 14 residues. Written as DNA, the CDR3 is TGTGCCAGCAGCGCCGGGACAGGGACCGGGGAGCTGTTTTTT. It yields the protein CASSAGTGTGELFF.

V usage is TRBV25-1 and J usage is TRBJ2-5, with D tentatively TRBD1 (5 bases). With the DNA end fitting TRBJ2-7 better, the J assignment may be wrong. The CDR3 contains 13 residues. The V gene's germline CDR1 is MGHDK and CDR2 SYGVNS. The CDR3 sequence is CASSAADTYEQYF. The CDR3 bases are TGTGCCAGCAGTGCTGCGGACACCTACGAGCAGTACTTC.

This rearrangement joins TRBV4-2 to TRBJ1-1, with unresolved D. V was shortened by 0 bases and J by 4 bases, with 15 bases between the two germline ends. The CDR3 runs to 16 residues. Looked up from germline, CDR1 is LGHNA and CDR2 is YNFKEQ. The CDR3 DNA is TGTGCCAGCAGCCAAGACCCTCCACCCGGCGGCACTGAAGCTTTCTTT. Translated, it gives CASSQDPPPGGTEAFF.

The genes are TRBV7-2 and TRBJ2-6, with 7 bases lining up with TRBD1. After removal of 5 bases from V and 4 bases from J, the junction contained 11 bases not matched to a gene. Germline V gives CDR1 SGHTA, CDR2 FQGNSA. The CDR3 sequence is 17 residues long. In DNA form, the CDR3 reads TGTGCCAGCAGCGCTCAAGAGGGGGCGCGCGGGGCCAACGTCCTGACTTTC. This translates into CASSAQEGARGANVLTF.

The chain uses TRBV7-9 and TRBJ2-2, with TRBD1 matching over 7 bases. The CDR3 runs 15 residues. CDR1 is SEHNR and CDR2 is FQNEAQ in the germline V gene (reference sequence). The J segment lost 0 bases and the V segment lost 6 bases, leaving 4 bases of the junction unmatched. CDR3 amino acids: CASRPGTANTGELFF. The CDR3 DNA follows: TGTGCCAGCAGGCCAGGGACAGCGAACACCGGGGAGCTGTTTTTT. The whole variable domain, filled in from reference TRBV7-9 and TRBJ2-2, reads DTGVSQNPRHKITKRGQNVTFRCDPISEHNRLYWYRQTLGQGPEFLTYFQNEAQLEKSRLLSDRFSAERPKGSFSTLEIQRTEQGDSAMYLCASRPGTANTGELFFGEGSRLTVL.

V and J are TRBV4-1 and TRBJ1-6, with D possibly matching TRBD1 (5 bases). The germline V gene encodes CDR1 MGHRA and CDR2 YSYEKL. The CDR3 extends over 16 amino acids. Trimming cost V 1 base and J 11 bases, with 18 bases left between them. CDR3 sequence reads: CASSQGPLGARAPLHF. CDR3 coding DNA: TGCGCCAGCAGCCAAGGTCCCTTAGGGGCTCGAGCACCCCTCCACTTT.

As regards this clone: The junction departs from the called germline gene at one end, perhaps through a read error. CDR3 coding DNA: TGCAGCGTGCGGGGACAGGGGGTCTACGGGCAGTACTTC. Its translation: CSVRGQGVYGQYF. The chain carries TRBV29-1 and TRBJ2-7, with 11 bases aligning to TRBD1. The CDR3 has 13 amino acids. Germline-derived CDR1 and CDR2 are SQVTM and ANQGSEA.

This clone was seen once. The V and J genes are TRBV27 and TRBJ1-5, with D perhaps TRBD1 (6 bases). The CDR3 is made up of 14 amino acids. In germline, CDR1 is MNHEY, CDR2 SMNVEV (reference sequence). Deletions cut 5 bases from V and 5 bases from J, with 13 bases between. Here the CDR3 reads CASSPGQTYQPQHF. In DNA form, the CDR3 reads TGTGCCAGCAGTCCCGGACAGACTTATCAGCCCCAGCATTTT.

This chain connects TRBV7-2 to TRBJ2-2; 9 bases map to TRBD1. Germline assignment: CDR1 SGHTA and CDR2 FQGNSA. The CDR3 sequence is 14 residues long. The ends lost 6 bases at V and 3 bases at J; junction bases unmatched: 2. The CDR3 loop reads CASRGTGYTGELFF. The CDR3 coding sequence is TGTGCCAGCAGGGGGACAGGGTACACCGGGGAGCTGTTTTTT.

The chain joins TRBV12-1 to TRBJ1-5. TRBV12-1 is shown as a pseudogene. The CDR3 totals 17 residues. CDR3 sequence: CASSFDARDLEDQPQHF. CDR3 DNA: TGTGCCAGCAGCTTTGACGCCCGGGACTTAGAAGATCAGCCCCAGCATTTT.

This chain connects TRBV16 to TRBJ1-2; 8 bases line up with TRBD1. This CDR3 contains 12 residues. Germline CDR1 is KGHSY and CDR2 is FQNENV. The ends lost 8 bases at V and 8 bases at J; junction bases unmatched: 7. CDR3 amino acids: CASRGQGGGYTF. CDR3 nucleotide sequence: TGTGCCAGCCGCGGACAGGGAGGAGGCTACACCTTC.